Each of the 28 T cell receptor beta chains below was sequenced from the same sample in a study of preoperative IRX-2 immunotherapy in early breast cancer. This table comes from immunoSEQ multiplex PCR, and its TCRdb copy is limited to in-frame clones, with some not included. The data contain over 25,000 clones, 75% to 90% of them singletons. Treatment indicated: preoperative locoregional IRX-2 cytokine immunotherapy. The source was lymph node tissue, collected from a patient treated with IRX-2 immunotherapy. The receptors were sampled from a human donor with breast cancer.

A word on this clone: Mismatch with germline at one junction end may stem from a read error. V and J are TRBV6-8 and TRBJ1-6, with unresolved D. CDR3 size: 17 residues. Germline V lookup: CDR1 MNHGY, CDR2 SAAAGT. The CDR3 bases are TGTGCCATCAGTGGCCGTGCCCGGGGTGGGGATAATTCACCCCTCCACTTT. It is translated as CAISGRARGGDNSPLHF.

The table lists this clone with a few counts. This chain uses TRBV18 with TRBJ2-2; D uncertain. Germline V lookup: CDR1 KGHSH, CDR2 LQKENI. Trimming pared 3 bases from V and 4 bases from J, leaving 3 bases between. The CDR3 runs 12 residues. CDR3 nucleotide sequence: TGTGCCAGCTCACCTAGCACCGGGGAGCTGTTTTTT. This codes for CASSPSTGELFF. Drawing the rest from reference TRBV18 and TRBJ2-2, the complete variable domain is NAGVMQNPRHLVRRRGQEARLRCSPMKGHSHVYWYRQLPEEGLKFMVYLQKENIIDESGMPKERFSAEFPKEGPSILRIQQVVRGDSAAYFCASSPSTGELFFGEGSRLTVL.

The chain carries TRBV23-1 and TRBJ2-1; a possible D gene is TRBD1 (5 bases). TRBV23-1 falls under the ORF class, with uncertain function. This CDR3 has 17 amino acids. Deletions cut 4 bases from V and 8 bases from J, with 24 bases between. The CDR3 DNA sequence: TGCGCCAGCAGTCCGTCTTGCCAAGGGGCCGGTTTGGATGAGCAGTTCTTC. This codes for CASSPSCQGAGLDEQFF.

This clone was detected once. The chain recombines TRBV28 with TRBJ2-5; 8 nucleotides agree with TRBD1. The germline V gene encodes CDR1 MDHEN and CDR2 SYDVKM. The CDR3 runs 14 residues. Unmatched junction bases numbered 11, after V lost 7 bases and J lost 7 bases. Here the CDR3 DNA reads TGTGCCAGCAACGAAGCAGGGGGCGGCGGGACCCAGTACTTC. Encoded protein: CASNEAGGGGTQYF.

The genes are TRBV18 and TRBJ2-3; no clear D. In germline, CDR1 is KGHSH, CDR2 LQKENI. The V and J ends lost 3 bases and 2 bases respectively, with 12 bases between them. This CDR3 has 15 amino acids. Here the CDR3 reads CASSPWEGPTDTQYF. DNA for the CDR3: TGTGCCAGCTCACCGTGGGAAGGACCCACAGATACGCAGTATTTT.

The chain is built from TRBV14 and TRBJ1-6; the D gene is possibly TRBD1 (5 bases). Germline loops: CDR1 SGHDN, CDR2 FVKESK. The CDR3 runs 17 residues. Trimming cost V 5 bases and J 0 bases, with 14 bases left between them. The CDR3 loop is CASSSRGPSSYNSPLHF. The CDR3 DNA reads as TGTGCCAGCAGCTCTAGGGGCCCTAGCTCCTATAATTCACCCCTCCACTTT.

This clone has just a few counts. The rearrangement uses TRBV6-8 and TRBJ2-7; D may be TRBD1 or TRBD2 (5 bases each). Germline values: CDR1 MNHGY, CDR2 SAAAGT. Trimming cost V 7 bases and J 7 bases, with 23 bases left between them. There are 15 residues in the CDR3. Here the CDR3 DNA reads TGTGCCAGCAACGAACTCCGGGACCCATCGGGGGAGCAGTACTTC. Its protein is CASNELRDPSGEQYF.

The chain joins TRBV4-1 to TRBJ2-2; TRBD2 matches at 13 bases. CDR1 and CDR2 (germline): MGHRA, YSYEKL. The length of the CDR3 is 15 residues. With V trimmed by 8 bases and J by 6 bases, 6 bases remained unmatched. The CDR3 nucleotides read TGCGCCAGCGGAGAACTAGCGGGAGGGCCCGGGGAGCTGTTTTTT. Translating it yields CASGELAGGPGELFF.

The CDR3 reads CASSEASQTLHEQYF. The CDR3 DNA sequence: TGTGCCAGCAGTGAAGCTTCCCAGACCCTCCACGAGCAGTACTTC. V and J are TRBV6-1 and TRBJ2-7; D remains ambiguous. CDR1 and CDR2 (germline): MNHNS, SASEGT. V lost 0 bases and J 5 bases, leaving 14 bases between the germline ends. This CDR3 spans 15 amino acids.

The sample holds a few counts of this clone. The chain carries TRBV4-1 and TRBJ2-2, with 9 nucleotides matching TRBD2. The CDR3 sequence is 16 residues long. Looked up from germline, CDR1 is MGHRA and CDR2 is YSYEKL. V was pared by 4 bases and J by 9 bases, with 12 bases of the junction left unmatched. The CDR3 region is CASSRPSAGGYRELFF. The CDR3, as DNA: TGCGCCAGCAGCCGACCATCAGCGGGGGGCTATAGGGAGCTGTTTTTT.

This clone was found a few times. The chain is built from TRBV15 and TRBJ2-3; the D is unclear. Per germline, CDR1 LNHNV and CDR2 YYDKDF (reference sequence). The CDR3 is made up of 16 amino acids. V lost 1 base and J 4 bases, leaving 15 bases between the germline ends. This CDR3 is CATSRGEGIFSDTQYF. CDR3 in DNA: TGTGCCACCAGCAGAGGTGAAGGGATCTTCTCAGATACGCAGTATTTT.

The chain uses TRBV7-7 and TRBJ1-4; D not resolved. CDR1 SSHAT and CDR2 FNYEAQ come from the germline V gene (reference sequence). The V gene lost 1 base and the J gene lost 0 bases, with 6 bases spanning the gap. This CDR3 is built from 15 residues. CDR3 loop: CASSLGTATNEKLFF. DNA of the CDR3: TGTGCCAGCAGCTTAGGAACTGCAACTAATGAAAAACTGTTTTTT.

This clone has a single count. The chain carries TRBV5-1 and TRBJ1-5, with unresolved D. Trimming left V 3 bases short and J 3 bases short, with 13 bases between. In germline, CDR1 is SGHRS, CDR2 YFSETQ. The CDR3 is 15 residues long. CDR3 in amino acids: CASSWAPGDNQPQHF. In DNA, the CDR3 is TGCGCCAGCAGCTGGGCCCCGGGAGACAATCAGCCCCAGCATTTT.

This chain links TRBV18 with TRBJ2-3; either TRBD1 or TRBD2 may fit D (5 bases each). V lost 0 bases and J 8 bases, leaving 21 bases between the germline ends. The CDR3 sequence is 17 residues long. Germline V gives CDR1 KGHSH, CDR2 LQKENI. The CDR3: CASSPPVYEQVEGTQYF. The CDR3 bases are TGTGCCAGCTCACCACCGGTCTATGAACAGGTCGAGGGTACGCAGTATTTT. Full variable domain (outside the CDR3, taken from reference TRBV18 and TRBJ2-3): NAGVMQNPRHLVRRRGQEARLRCSPMKGHSHVYWYRQLPEEGLKFMVYLQKENIIDESGMPKERFSAEFPKEGPSILRIQQVVRGDSAAYFCASSPPVYEQVEGTQYFGPGTRLTVL.

V usage is TRBV7-6 and J usage is TRBJ2-3; no firm D call. The V end was cut by 3 bases, the J end by 0 bases, with 19 bases between. The germline gives CDR1 SGHVS, CDR2 FNYEAQ. CDR3 length equals 18 residues. Here the CDR3 reads CASSFVRWAGESTDTQYF. CDR3 nucleotide sequence: TGTGCCAGCAGCTTTGTCCGGTGGGCAGGAGAGAGCACAGATACGCAGTATTTT.

This rearrangement joins TRBV27 to TRBJ1-2; a possible D gene is TRBD1 (5 bases). This CDR3 contains 14 residues. V gave up 6 bases and J gave up 4 bases, with 15 bases separating them. CDR1 MNHEY and CDR2 SMNVEV come from the germline V gene (reference sequence). DNA of the CDR3: TGTGCCAGCAGCCCACTGGGGCAAGCCTATGGCTACACCTTC. This translates into CASSPLGQAYGYTF.

The chain combines TRBV28 with TRBJ1-1, with 10 bases that match TRBD1. The J segment lost 7 bases and the V segment lost 8 bases, leaving 10 bases of the junction unmatched. CDR1 and CDR2 (germline): MDHEN, SYDVKM. This CDR3 region has 14 residues. CDR3 region: CASGKGQGWNEAFF. The CDR3 DNA is TGTGCCAGCGGAAAGGGACAGGGGTGGAATGAAGCTTTCTTT. The whole variable domain, remainder taken from reference TRBV28 and TRBJ1-1, is DVKVTQSSRYLVKRTGEKVFLECVQDMDHENMFWYRQDPGLGLRLIYFSYDVKMKEKGDIPEGYSVSREKKERFSLILESASTNQTSMYLCASGKGQGWNEAFFGQGTRLTVV.

This clone was seen a few times. The rearrangement links TRBV6-8 to TRBJ1-2, with 7 bases aligning to TRBD1. V shed 5 bases and J 4 bases; nucleotides not matched to a gene: 10. The CDR3 consists of 15 residues. Germline CDR1 and CDR2: MNHGY and SAAAGT. As DNA, the CDR3 is TGTGCCAGCAGTCCGACCCTGACAGGGTTCTATGGCTACACCTTC. It yields the protein CASSPTLTGFYGYTF.

The chain uses TRBV6-8 and TRBJ1-3; no definite D call. Germline CDR1 is MNHGY and CDR2 is SAAAGT. V was pared by 6 bases and J by 5 bases, with 14 bases between. This CDR3 spans 14 amino acids. Here the CDR3 DNA reads TGTGCCAGCAGCCGCCCAGAGGGAAGAAACACCATATATTTT. Translation: CASSRPEGRNTIYF.

The chain combines TRBV6-4 with TRBJ2-6; D remains ambiguous. The CDR3 contains 16 residues. V was cut by 6 bases and J by 2 bases, with 14 bases left in between. Germline-derived CDR1 and CDR2 are MRHNA and SNTAGT. The CDR3 bases are TGTGCCAGCAGCCGGTCAGCTATGCCTGGGGCCAACGTCCTGACTTTC. This sequence encodes CASSRSAMPGANVLTF.

V usage is TRBV6-8 and J usage is TRBJ1-5; D is undetermined. With 7 bases removed from V and 5 bases from J, the gap between germline ends came to 15 bases. The CDR3 has 14 amino acids. The germline CDR1 and CDR2 sequences are MNHGY and SAAAGT. The CDR3 loop is CASNEWVLDQPQHF. The CDR3 DNA reads as TGTGCCAGCAACGAGTGGGTTCTGGATCAGCCCCAGCATTTT.

This clone has more than one count but fewer than ten. V and J are TRBV6-1 and TRBJ1-3; D gene unclear. This CDR3 spans 14 amino acids. V lost 1 base and J 2 bases, leaving 6 bases between the germline ends. Germline V gene data show CDR1 as MNHNS and CDR2 as SASEGT. CDR3 protein: CASSEGLPGNTIYF. The DNA of the CDR3 is TGTGCCAGCAGTGAAGGCCTCCCTGGAAACACCATATATTTT.

The genes are TRBV19 and TRBJ1-5; possible D gene TRBD1, 6 bases. The CDR3 has 15 residues. Per germline, CDR1 LNHDA and CDR2 SQIVND (reference sequence). V shed 3 bases and J shed 6 bases, with 15 bases lying between them. This CDR3 is CASSIWGRGGQPQHF. CDR3 nucleotides: TGTGCCAGTAGTATTTGGGGCAGGGGAGGTCAGCCCCAGCATTTT.

This chain connects TRBV9 to TRBJ2-5; D is undetermined. This CDR3 spans 15 amino acids. Germline V gene lookup returns CDR1 SGDLS and CDR2 YYNGEE. Trimming cost V 8 bases and J 5 bases, with 22 bases left between them. The CDR3 nucleotides read TGTGCCAGGTCGGGCCCTCTGGCACGCTTGGAGACCCAGTACTTC. Protein product: CARSGPLARLETQYF.

The chain couples TRBV28 to TRBJ1-2; 11 nucleotides align to TRBD1. The V gene end was trimmed by 2 bases and the J gene end by 8 bases; junction bases not matched to a gene: 10. Germline CDR1 reads MDHEN; CDR2 reads SYDVKM. The CDR3 covers 16 residues. In nucleotides, the CDR3 is TGTGCCAGCAGTTTAAGCAGGACAGGGGGCTACGGAGGCTACACCTTC. Amino acid sequence: CASSLSRTGGYGGYTF.

The rearrangement links TRBV19 to TRBJ2-7; D unclear. Deletions cut 2 bases from V and 2 bases from J, with 10 bases between. Germline CDR1 and CDR2: LNHDA and SQIVND (reference sequence). The CDR3 has 14 residues. In nucleotides, the CDR3 is TGTGCCAGTAGTATACGAGCCGAAGCCTACGAGCAGTACTTC. Translation gives CASSIRAEAYEQYF.

The chain has TRBV14 and TRBJ1-4; no reliable D call. There are 14 residues in the CDR3. Germline lookup yields CDR1 SGHDN and CDR2 FVKESK. V gave up 1 base and J gave up 3 bases, with 6 bases separating them. The CDR3 DNA reads TGTGCCAGCAGCCAAGTGGGGTCTAATGAAAAACTGTTTTTT. Its protein product is CASSQVGSNEKLFF.

This chain connects TRBV11-3 to TRBJ1-6, with D perhaps TRBD1 (5 bases). Germline V lookup: CDR1 SGHNT, CDR2 YENEEA. V lost 8 bases and J 0 bases, leaving 11 bases between the germline ends. The CDR3 totals 15 residues. The CDR3 DNA is TGTGCCAGCGGACCTGACAGCTCCTATAATTCACCCCTCCACTTT. It is translated as CASGPDSSYNSPLHF.